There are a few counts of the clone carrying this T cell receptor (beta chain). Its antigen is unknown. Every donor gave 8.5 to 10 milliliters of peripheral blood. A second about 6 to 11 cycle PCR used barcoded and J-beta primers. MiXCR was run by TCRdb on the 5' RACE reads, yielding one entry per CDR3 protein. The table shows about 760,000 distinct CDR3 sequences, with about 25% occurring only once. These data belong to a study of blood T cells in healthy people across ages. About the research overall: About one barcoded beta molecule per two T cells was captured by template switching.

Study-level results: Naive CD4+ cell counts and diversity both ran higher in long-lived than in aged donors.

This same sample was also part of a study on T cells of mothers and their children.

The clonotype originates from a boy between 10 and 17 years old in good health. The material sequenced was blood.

The CDR3 protein is CASSQDRPDGSYGYTF. The CDR3 DNA sequence: TGTGCCAGCAGCCAAGATAGACCGGACGGTTCCTATGGCTACACCTTC. The chain uses TRBV4-2 and TRBJ1-2; D call uncertain. With 0 bases removed from V and 4 bases from J, the gap between germline ends came to 15 bases. The CDR3 length is 16 residues. Germline V CDR1 and CDR2: LGHNA, YNFKEQ.